This is a list of T cell receptor beta chains from one sample in a study of a mutant IDH1 vaccine in newly diagnosed glioma. No antigen is known for these receptors. Assay: immunoSEQ multiplex PCR; the TCRdb copy retains only in-frame clones and omits some. The data show tens of thousands of clones, 85% to 90% seen once. The sample consisted of PBMCs, taken from a glioma patient whose treatment included an IDH1 peptide vaccine. These receptor sequences come from a woman aged 40 to 49 with glioma. The CDR3 runs from the conserved cysteine through the conserved F or W. D genes are given only for firm matches. The size of a clone is reported for some rows only, either as once, few or many, or as a class for expanded clones.

CDR3 protein: CASSYYPNEQYF
CDR3 DNA: TGTGCCAGCAGTTACTACCCTAATGAGCAGTACTTC
V gene: TRBV6-6
clone size: NA
J gene: TRBJ2-7
D gene: NA

CDR3 protein: CASSLYVAYYGYTF
CDR3 DNA: TGCGCCAGCAGCTTGTATGTGGCGTACTATGGCTACACCTTC
V gene: TRBV5-1
clone size: NA
J gene: TRBJ1-2
D gene: NA

CDR3 protein: CASSLLRGDEQFF
CDR3 DNA: TGCGCCAGCAGCTTGTTACGGGGTGATGAGCAGTTCTTC
V gene: TRBV5-1
clone size: once
J gene: TRBJ2-1
D gene: NA

CDR3 protein: CASSPRLPSSSYNEQFF
CDR3 DNA: TGTGCCAGCTCACCAAGACTACCTTCATCCTCCTACAATGAGCAGTTCTTC
V gene: TRBV18
clone size: NA
J gene: TRBJ2-1
D gene: NA

CDR3 protein: CASRGISATEAFF
CDR3 DNA: TGTGCCAGCAGGGGCATCAGTGCGACTGAAGCTTTCTTT
V gene: TRBV13
clone size: NA
J gene: TRBJ1-1
D gene: NA

CDR3 protein: CASSMGGLNTEAFF
CDR3 DNA: TGTGCCAGTAGTATGGGGGGCTTGAACACTGAAGCTTTCTTT
V gene: TRBV19
clone size: NA
J gene: TRBJ1-1
D gene: NA

CDR3 protein: CASSAYKITGELFF
CDR3 DNA: TGTGCCAGCAGCGCTTATAAGATCACCGGGGAGCTGTTTTTT
V gene: TRBV7-9
clone size: NA
J gene: TRBJ2-2
D gene: NA

CDR3 protein: CASSRQLTANEKLFF
CDR3 DNA: TGCGCCAGCAGCCGTCAGCTGACGGCTAATGAAAAACTGTTTTTT
V gene: TRBV5-1
clone size: NA
J gene: TRBJ1-4
D gene: NA

CDR3 protein: CASTGSRGGNEQFF
CDR3 DNA: TGTGCCAGCACGGGGAGTCGGGGAGGCAATGAGCAGTTCTTC
V gene: TRBV6-5
clone size: NA
J gene: TRBJ2-1
D gene: NA

CDR3 protein: CAISEWGLAGYNEQFF
CDR3 DNA: TGTGCCATCAGTGAGTGGGGGCTAGCGGGTTACAATGAGCAGTTCTTC
V gene: TRBV10-3
clone size: NA
J gene: TRBJ2-1
D gene: TRBD2

CDR3 protein: CASSLAWAGGYTF
CDR3 DNA: TGTGCCAGCAGCTTAGCATGGGCGGGCGGCTACACCTTC
V gene: TRBV7-2
clone size: NA
J gene: TRBJ1-2
D gene: NA

CDR3 protein: CASSFIAGPYNEQFF
CDR3 DNA: TGTGCCAGCAGCTTTATAGCGGGGCCCTACAATGAGCAGTTCTTC
V gene: TRBV5-5
clone size: NA
J gene: TRBJ2-1
D gene: TRBD2

CDR3 protein: CASSLGTDNEQFF
CDR3 DNA: TGTGCCAGCAGCTTAGGGACGGACAATGAGCAGTTCTTC
V gene: TRBV13
clone size: NA
J gene: TRBJ2-1
D gene: NA

CDR3 protein: CASSLATWTGQETQYF
CDR3 DNA: TGTGCCAGCAGCTTAGCGACGTGGACAGGTCAAGAGACCCAGTACTTC
V gene: TRBV7-9
clone size: NA
J gene: TRBJ2-5
D gene: TRBD1

CDR3 protein: CASSTLQGAGELFF
CDR3 DNA: TGTGCCAGCAGCACGCTACAGGGGGCCGGGGAGCTGTTTTTT
V gene: TRBV7-8
clone size: NA
J gene: TRBJ2-2
D gene: TRBD1

CDR3 protein: CSAREDTIYF
CDR3 DNA: TGCAGTGCTAGAGAAGACACCATATATTTT
V gene: TRBV20-1
clone size: NA
J gene: TRBJ1-3
D gene: NA

CDR3 protein: CSATDRNIQYF
CDR3 DNA: TGCAGTGCCACCGACCGAAACATTCAGTACTTC
V gene: TRBV20-1
clone size: NA
J gene: TRBJ2-4
D gene: NA

CDR3 protein: CASSQPLAGRGTTDTQYF
CDR3 DNA: TGTGCCAGCAGCCAACCCCTGGCAGGGCGGGGCACCACAGATACGCAGTATTTT
V gene: TRBV4-2
clone size: NA
J gene: TRBJ2-3
D gene: NA

CDR3 protein: CASELAGNNEQFF
CDR3 DNA: TGTGCCAGCGAGCTAGCGGGAAACAATGAGCAGTTCTTC
V gene: TRBV2
clone size: NA
J gene: TRBJ2-1
D gene: TRBD2

CDR3 protein: CASSPGLASYEQYF
CDR3 DNA: TGTGCCAGCAGCCCGGGACTAGCGTCATACGAGCAGTACTTC
V gene: TRBV4-2
clone size: once
J gene: TRBJ2-7
D gene: TRBD2

CDR3 protein: CASSLSQEETQYF
CDR3 DNA: TGTGCCAGCAGCTTGAGTCAGGAAGAGACCCAGTACTTC
V gene: TRBV5-4
clone size: NA
J gene: TRBJ2-5
D gene: NA

CDR3 protein: CASLVTSGSYEQYF
CDR3 DNA: TGCGCCAGTTTAGTTACTAGCGGCTCCTACGAGCAGTACTTC
V gene: TRBV10-2
clone size: NA
J gene: TRBJ2-7
D gene: TRBD2

CDR3 protein: CASSSTGSSYNEQFF
CDR3 DNA: TGTGCCAGCAGCTCGACAGGGAGCTCCTACAATGAGCAGTTCTTC
V gene: TRBV5-5
clone size: once
J gene: TRBJ2-1
D gene: TRBD1

CDR3 protein: CASKWTGERPQHF
CDR3 DNA: TGTGCCAGCAAATGGACAGGCGAGAGGCCCCAGCATTTT
V gene: TRBV2
clone size: few
J gene: TRBJ1-5
D gene: TRBD1

CDR3 protein: CASSLEGGAEKLFF
CDR3 DNA: TGTGCCAGCAGCTTGGAAGGGGGTGCTGAAAAACTGTTTTTT
V gene: TRBV5-4
clone size: NA
J gene: TRBJ1-4
D gene: NA

CDR3 protein: CASSLGGWTEAFF
CDR3 DNA: TGCGCCAGCAGCTTGGGGGGCTGGACTGAAGCTTTCTTT
V gene: TRBV4-1
clone size: few
J gene: TRBJ1-1
D gene: NA

CDR3 protein: CASSKGGGGTEAFF
CDR3 DNA: TGTGCCAGCAGCAAAGGAGGAGGGGGGACTGAAGCTTTCTTT
V gene: TRBV11-3
clone size: NA
J gene: TRBJ1-1
D gene: NA

CDR3 protein: CASTTWTGSSGNTIYF
CDR3 DNA: TGTGCCAGCACCACCTGGACAGGCTCCTCTGGAAACACCATATATTTT
V gene: TRBV5-6
clone size: NA
J gene: TRBJ1-3
D gene: TRBD1

CDR3 protein: CASNPGAGNTIYF
CDR3 DNA: TGCGCCAGCAACCCAGGGGCTGGAAACACCATATATTTT
V gene: TRBV5-1
clone size: NA
J gene: TRBJ1-3
D gene: NA

CDR3 protein: CASSIDRNNQPQHF
CDR3 DNA: TGTGCCAGCAGCATCGACAGAAACAATCAGCCCCAGCATTTT
V gene: TRBV5-5
clone size: NA
J gene: TRBJ1-5
D gene: NA

CDR3 protein: CASSFSDDQPQHF
CDR3 DNA: TGTGCCAGCAGCTTTTCCGACGATCAGCCCCAGCATTTT
V gene: TRBV7-9
clone size: NA
J gene: TRBJ1-5
D gene: NA

CDR3 protein: CSARGHNEQFF
CDR3 DNA: TGCAGTGCCAGGGGGCACAATGAGCAGTTCTTC
V gene: TRBV20-1
clone size: NA
J gene: TRBJ2-1
D gene: TRBD1

CDR3 protein: CATRGQGIGNTIYF
CDR3 DNA: TGTGCCACCAGGGGACAGGGGATTGGAAACACCATATATTTT
V gene: TRBV15
clone size: NA
J gene: TRBJ1-3
D gene: TRBD1